Below, 11 T cell receptor beta chains from the same sample are listed, as sequenced in a study of blood T cell repertoires in COVID-19. TCRdb keeps only in-frame clones here, not all; method: immunoSEQ multiplex PCR. Altogether over 65,000 clones are present, 90% being singletons, with the ten largest covering 0.7% to 0.9%. Sequencing input: peripheral blood. Source of these receptors: a woman at least 80 years old with acute or convalescent COVID-19.

The chain is built from TRBV4-1 and TRBJ1-1, with TRBD1 matching 11 bases. Looked up from germline, CDR1 is MGHRA and CDR2 is YSYEKL. This CDR3 has 15 residues. V was pared by 4 bases and J by 1 base, with 2 bases of the junction left unmatched. The CDR3 DNA reads TGCGCCAGCAGCCGAGGACAGGGGGCGAACACTGAAGCTTTCTTT. Amino acids: CASSRGQGANTEAFF.

As to this clone: One end of the junction does not line up with germline, which may come from a read error. The chain has TRBV20-1 and TRBJ2-7, with 7 positions matching TRBD1. CDR3 size: 9 residues. Germline assignment: CDR1 DFQATT and CDR2 SNEGSKA (reference sequence). CDR3 sequence reads: CSAQDRFLF. The CDR3 region has the DNA TGCAGTGCCCAGGACAGGTTCCTCTTC.

The chain has TRBV10-3 and TRBJ1-6, with 7 bases aligning to TRBD1. The CDR3 length is 15 residues. Germline CDR1 ENHRY, CDR2 SYGVKD. V lost 3 bases, J lost 6 bases, and 5 bases stayed unmatched. CDR3 in amino acids: CAISESGQFNSPLHF. CDR3 in DNA: TGTGCCATCAGTGAATCGGGACAGTTTAATTCACCCCTCCACTTT.

The genes are TRBV6-5 and TRBJ1-1; 7 bases match TRBD1. V gave up 6 bases and J gave up 7 bases; unmatched junction bases: 14. Germline CDR1 reads MNHEY; CDR2 reads SVGAGI. This CDR3 is built from 15 residues. The CDR3 DNA reads TGTGCCAGCAGCGCCCTTAGGACAGGAGACCTTGAAGCTTTCTTT. Translation gives CASSALRTGDLEAFF.

This clone has only one observation. The V and J genes are TRBV15 and TRBJ1-6; TRBD1 might be the D (5 bases). From germline, CDR1 is LNHNV and CDR2 YYDKDF (reference sequence). The V end lost 0 bases, the J end lost 6 bases, and 15 bases lay between the germline ends. The CDR3 totals 17 residues. As DNA, the CDR3 is TGTGCCACCAGCAGAGATAAATTTCGGCAGGGTAATTCACCCCTCCACTTT. Amino acid sequence: CATSRDKFRQGNSPLHF.

This chain uses TRBV4-1 with TRBJ1-2; 8 nucleotides line up with TRBD1. Germline V gene data show CDR1 as MGHRA and CDR2 as YSYEKL. The CDR3 consists of 16 residues. V trimming: 0 bases; J trimming: 4 bases; junction bases outside the gene matches: 7. CDR3 region: CASSQEQGVSFYGYTF. In DNA form, the CDR3 reads TGCGCCAGCAGCCAAGAACAGGGGGTCTCATTCTATGGCTACACCTTC.

The chain employs TRBV10-3 and TRBJ2-1, with 10 bases aligning to TRBD2. This CDR3 has 14 amino acids. Germline lookup yields CDR1 ENHRY and CDR2 SYGVKD. V lost 9 bases to trimming and J lost 2 bases; unmatched junction nucleotides: 4. The CDR3 sequence: CAISGGPPYNEQFF. For the CDR3, the DNA is TGTGCCATTAGCGGGGGGCCCCCCTACAATGAGCAGTTCTTC.

This clone occurred once. The chain employs TRBV3-1 (or the pseudogene TRBV3-2) and TRBJ2-7; no firm D call. Germline CDR1 LGHDT, CDR2 YNNKEL (reference sequence). This CDR3 has 14 amino acids. Trimming pared 0 bases from V and 3 bases from J, leaving 9 bases between. The CDR3 DNA reads TGTGCCAGCAGCCAAGATATAAGGAGCTACGAGCAGTACTTC. This codes for CASSQDIRSYEQYF.

The rearrangement joins TRBV5-6 to TRBJ1-2, with 11 positions matching TRBD1. The CDR3 contains 16 residues. Germline V lookup: CDR1 SGHDT, CDR2 YYEEEE. V shed 6 bases, J shed 1 base, and the junction held 8 bases outside the gene matches. The DNA of the CDR3 is TGTGCCAGCATGGGTAGGACAGGGGGCCTTAACTATGGCTACACCTTC. It specifies CASMGRTGGLNYGYTF.

The rearrangement links TRBV5-4 to TRBJ2-1; TRBD2 matches 8 bases. CDR1 and CDR2 from the germline V gene are SGHNT and YYREEE (reference sequence). The V gene end was trimmed by 6 bases and the J gene end by 4 bases; junction bases not matched to a gene: 6. The CDR3 is 14 residues long. This CDR3 is CASTIAGRYNEQFF. The CDR3 DNA is TGTGCCAGCACAATAGCGGGGAGGTACAATGAGCAGTTCTTC.

The rearrangement uses TRBV3-1 (or the pseudogene TRBV3-2) and TRBJ2-1; D ambiguous. With 0 bases removed from V and 0 bases from J, the gap between germline ends came to 12 bases. Germline assignment: CDR1 LGHDT and CDR2 YNNKEL (reference sequence). This CDR3 comprises 17 residues. The CDR3 DNA follows: TGTGCCAGCAGCCAAGATGGGCTGGCCAGCTCCTACAATGAGCAGTTCTTC. As protein: CASSQDGLASSYNEQFF.